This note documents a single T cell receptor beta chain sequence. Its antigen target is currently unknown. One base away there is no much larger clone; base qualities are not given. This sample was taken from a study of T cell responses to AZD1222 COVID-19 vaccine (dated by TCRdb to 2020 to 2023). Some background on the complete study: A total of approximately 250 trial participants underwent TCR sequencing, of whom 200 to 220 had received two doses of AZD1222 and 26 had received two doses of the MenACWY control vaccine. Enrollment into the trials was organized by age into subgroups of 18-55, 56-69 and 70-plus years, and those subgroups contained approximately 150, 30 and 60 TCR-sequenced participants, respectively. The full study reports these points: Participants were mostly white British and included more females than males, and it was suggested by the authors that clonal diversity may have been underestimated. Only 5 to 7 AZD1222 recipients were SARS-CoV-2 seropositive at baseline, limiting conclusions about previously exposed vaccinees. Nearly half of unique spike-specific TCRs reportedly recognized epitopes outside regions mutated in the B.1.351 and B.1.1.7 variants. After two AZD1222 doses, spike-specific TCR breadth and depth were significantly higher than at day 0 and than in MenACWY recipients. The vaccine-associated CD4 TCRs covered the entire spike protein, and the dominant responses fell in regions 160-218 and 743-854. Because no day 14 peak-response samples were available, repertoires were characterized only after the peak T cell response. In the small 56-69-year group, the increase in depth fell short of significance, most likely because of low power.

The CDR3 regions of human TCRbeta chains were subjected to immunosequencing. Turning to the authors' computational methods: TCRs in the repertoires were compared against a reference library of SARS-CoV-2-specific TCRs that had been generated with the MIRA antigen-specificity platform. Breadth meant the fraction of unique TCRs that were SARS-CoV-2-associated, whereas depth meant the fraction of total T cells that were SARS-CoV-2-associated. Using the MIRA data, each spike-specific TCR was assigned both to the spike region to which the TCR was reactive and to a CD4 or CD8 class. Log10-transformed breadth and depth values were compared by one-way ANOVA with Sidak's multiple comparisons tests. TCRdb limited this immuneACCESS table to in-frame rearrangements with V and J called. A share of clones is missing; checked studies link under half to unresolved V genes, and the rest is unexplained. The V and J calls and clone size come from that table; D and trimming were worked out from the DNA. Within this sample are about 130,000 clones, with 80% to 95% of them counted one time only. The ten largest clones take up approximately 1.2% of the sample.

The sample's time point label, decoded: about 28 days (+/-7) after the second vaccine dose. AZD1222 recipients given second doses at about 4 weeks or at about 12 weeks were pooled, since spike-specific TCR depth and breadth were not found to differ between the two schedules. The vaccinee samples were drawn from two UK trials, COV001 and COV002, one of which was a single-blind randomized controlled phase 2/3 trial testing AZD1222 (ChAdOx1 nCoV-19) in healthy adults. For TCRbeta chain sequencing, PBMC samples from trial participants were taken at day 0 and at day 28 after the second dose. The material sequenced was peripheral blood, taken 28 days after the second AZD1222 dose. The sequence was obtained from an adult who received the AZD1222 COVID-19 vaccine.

The CDR3 has the sequence CASSLELTQRNNEQFF. The DNA reads as follows: TGTGCCAGCAGCTTAGAACTGACCCAACGGAACAATGAGCAGTTCTTC. The V and J genes are TRBV11-1 and TRBJ2-1; the D gene is unclear. At the junction V is shortened by 1 base and J by 5 bases, with 15 bases in between. The germline V gene (reference sequence) provides CDR1 SGHAT and CDR2 FQDESV. From cysteine to phenylalanine, the CDR3 is 16 amino acids long. The CDR3 DNA has 48 bases and is translated from base 1.